Listed below are T cell receptor beta chains from one sample, sequenced in a study of T cells in Graves' hyperthyroidism and ophthalmopathy. TCRdb fed the multiplex PCR reads into MiXCR, producing one record per CDR3 protein. The sample has under 350,000 distinct CDR3 sequences; around 20% are singletons. Sequenced: blood. The receptors were sampled from a woman in her forties or fifties with Graves' hyperthyroidism. CDR3s include the opening cysteine and the closing phenylalanine or tryptophan. D genes are given only for firm matches. Size tells how often a clone was seen (once, few, many) or the class of an expanded clone, and some rows leave it out.

CASSSSGSNYNEQFF | TGCGCCAGCAGCTCATCAGGGTCCAACTACAATGAGCAGTTCTTC | - | TRBJ2-1 | TRBV5-1 | many
CASRDTGALDEQYF | TGTGCCAGCAGGGATACAGGGGCTCTGGACGAGCAGTACTTC | TRBD1 | TRBJ2-7 | TRBV6-1 | -
CSVRQGTGYTF | TGCAGCGTTCGACAGGGGACCGGCTACACCTTC | TRBD1 | TRBJ1-2 | TRBV29-1 | few
CASSRGTGANTGELFF | TGTGCCAGCAGTCGCGGGACAGGGGCCAACACCGGGGAGCTGTTTTTT | TRBD1 | TRBJ2-2 | TRBV6-1 | few
CASPSGNTDTQYF | TGTGCCAGCCCCAGCGGTAACACAGATACGCAGTATTTT | - | TRBJ2-3 | TRBV6-1 | many
CASSKYRYSSYEQYF | TGTGCCAGCAGTAAGTACAGGTACTCCTCCTACGAGCAGTACTTC | - | TRBJ2-7 | TRBV28 | few
CASSQVGQAKETQYF | TGCGCCAGCAGCCAAGTCGGTCAGGCCAAAGAGACCCAGTACTTC | - | TRBJ2-5 | TRBV4-1 | many
CASSPPGRSEAFF | TGTGCCAGCAGCCCTCCAGGCCGATCTGAAGCTTTCTTT | - | TRBJ1-1 | TRBV28 | many
CAIGSSQGTGETQYF | TGTGCCATCGGCAGCTCTCAGGGCACGGGAGAGACCCAGTACTTC | - | TRBJ2-5 | TRBV10-3 | few
CASSPGRYDSPLHF | TGTGCCAGCAGTCCGGGACGGTACGATTCACCCCTCCACTTT | - | TRBJ1-6 | TRBV6-2/TRBV6-3 | -
CASSVGTGVLYEQYF | TGTGCCAGCAGTGTGGGGACAGGGGTTCTCTACGAGCAGTACTTC | TRBD1 | TRBJ2-7 | TRBV28 | many
CASSPSDRPDTQYF | TGTGCCAGCAGCCCTAGCGACCGGCCAGATACGCAGTATTTT | - | TRBJ2-3 | TRBV4-2 | -
CASSLSLKDQYF | TGTGCCAGCAGCTTATCCCTGAAAGACCAGTACTTC | - | TRBJ2-5 | TRBV11-2 | few
CASPGTVLEGEQYF | TGTGCCAGCCCCGGGACAGTCTTGGAGGGGGAGCAGTACTTC | - | TRBJ2-7 | TRBV6-4 | few